Here is one T cell receptor (beta chain) with its context. Germline CDR1 MNHEY, CDR2 SMNVEV (reference sequence). The CDR3 runs 14 residues. With V trimmed by 4 bases and J by 4 bases, 4 bases remained unmatched. This specimen belongs to a study of shared clonotypes between healthy human individuals. Study in general: Donor composition was a couple of women and three men, aged 18 to 49. The study used three CD4 naive, three CD4 memory, two CD8 naive and one CD8 memory plate per donor.

Produced via immunoSEQ multiplex PCR; TCRdb's table is partial and in-frame only. The repertoire has hundreds of thousands of clones, roughly 96% of them found once; the top ten carry about 0.12%. The naive CD8 fraction comprised CD45RO-negative cells positively selected for CCR7 and excluded terminally differentiated effector memory CD45RA+ cells. This clonotype was obtained from a woman aged 30 to 39 in good health. V and J are TRBV27 and TRBJ1-2, with 9 bases fitting TRBD1. Material for sequencing was naive CD8+ T cells sorted from blood. This CDR3 reads CASSSGTGFYGYTF. As DNA, the CDR3 is TGTGCCAGCAGTTCCGGGACAGGGTTCTATGGCTACACCTTC.